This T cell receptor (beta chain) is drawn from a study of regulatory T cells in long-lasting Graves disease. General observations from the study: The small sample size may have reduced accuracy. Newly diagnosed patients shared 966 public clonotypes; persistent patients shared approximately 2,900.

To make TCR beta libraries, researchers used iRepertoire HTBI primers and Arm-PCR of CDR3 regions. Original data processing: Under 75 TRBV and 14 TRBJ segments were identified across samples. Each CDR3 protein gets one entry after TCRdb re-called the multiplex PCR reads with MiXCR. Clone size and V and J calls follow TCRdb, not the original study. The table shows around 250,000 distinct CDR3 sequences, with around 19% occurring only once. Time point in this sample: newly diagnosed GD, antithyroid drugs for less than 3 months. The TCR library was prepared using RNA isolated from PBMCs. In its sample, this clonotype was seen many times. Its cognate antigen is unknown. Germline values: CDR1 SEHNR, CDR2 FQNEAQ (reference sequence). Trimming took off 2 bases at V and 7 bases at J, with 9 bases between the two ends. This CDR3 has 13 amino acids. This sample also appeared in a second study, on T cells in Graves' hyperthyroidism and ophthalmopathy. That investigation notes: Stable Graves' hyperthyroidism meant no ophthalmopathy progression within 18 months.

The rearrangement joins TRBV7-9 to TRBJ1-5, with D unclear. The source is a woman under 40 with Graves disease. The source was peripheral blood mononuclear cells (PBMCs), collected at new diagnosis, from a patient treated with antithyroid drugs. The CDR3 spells CASSLSVGQPQHF. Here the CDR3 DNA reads TGTGCCAGCAGCTTATCCGTAGGCCAGCCCCAGCATTTT.